Below are 8 T cell receptor beta chains sequenced from a single sample in a study of graft-versus-host responses after intestinal transplantation. TCRdb keeps only in-frame clones here, not all; method: immunoSEQ multiplex PCR. The sample yields about 120,000 clones, around 95% seen once. No cognate antigen is known for these TCRs. This sample comprised unstimulated CD8+ T cells sorted from spleen or lymph node cells, obtained before intestinal transplant. The receptors were sampled from a human donor who received an intestinal transplant.

V and J are TRBV30 and TRBJ2-7; possible D gene TRBD1, 6 bases. Trimming left V 0 bases short and J 4 bases short, with 19 bases between. The CDR3 sequence is 16 residues long. Germline CDR1 is GTSNPN and CDR2 is SVGIG (reference sequence). The CDR3 region has the DNA TGTGCCTGGAGTGTACCAGCTGGGCAGGGGTTATACGAGCAGTACTTC. Translating gives CAWSVPAGQGLYEQYF.

V gene TRBV7-8 combines with J gene TRBJ2-7; D uncertain. V was cut by 8 bases and J by 6 bases, with 17 bases left in between. The CDR3 is 13 residues long. From germline, CDR1 is SGHVS and CDR2 FQNEAQ. The CDR3 sequence: CASGPFLPFEQYF. In DNA form, the CDR3 reads TGTGCCAGCGGTCCATTTCTCCCCTTCGAGCAGTACTTC.

The genes are TRBV28 and TRBJ2-2; D might be TRBD1 (7 bases). This CDR3 is built from 15 residues. CDR1 is MDHEN and CDR2 is SYDVKM in the germline V gene. Trimming removed 6 bases at V and 0 bases at J, with 11 bases between. The chain's CDR3 is CASRAGQPNTGELFF. The CDR3 DNA reads as TGTGCCAGCAGGGCGGGACAGCCGAACACCGGGGAGCTGTTTTTT. Filled out from reference TRBV28 and TRBJ2-2, the complete variable domain reads DVKVTQSSRYLVKRTGEKVFLECVQDMDHENMFWYRQDPGLGLRLIYFSYDVKMKEKGDIPEGYSVSREKKERFSLILESASTNQTSMYLCASRAGQPNTGELFFGEGSRLTVL.

The rearrangement uses TRBV11-3 and TRBJ2-1; the D is unclear. This CDR3 is built from 11 residues. V was cut by 1 base and J by 7 bases, with 2 bases left in between. Germline CDR1 is SGHNT and CDR2 is YENEEA. This CDR3 is CASSLGNEQFF. The CDR3 bases are TGTGCCAGCAGCTTAGGTAATGAGCAGTTCTTC.

This clone has just one count. V is TRBV28 and J is TRBJ1-3, with D perhaps TRBD1 (5 bases). The V and J ends lost 3 bases and 3 bases respectively, with 15 bases between them. Germline CDR1 is MDHEN and CDR2 is SYDVKM. The CDR3 consists of 16 residues. Here the CDR3 reads CASSLGVGQLGNTIYF. In DNA, the CDR3 is TGTGCCAGCAGTTTGGGGGTTGGGCAGCTTGGAAACACCATATATTTT. Full variable domain (rest looked up from reference TRBV28 and TRBJ1-3): DVKVTQSSRYLVKRTGEKVFLECVQDMDHENMFWYRQDPGLGLRLIYFSYDVKMKEKGDIPEGYSVSREKKERFSLILESASTNQTSMYLCASSLGVGQLGNTIYFGEGSWLTVV.

This clone has a single count. The V and J genes are TRBV5-1 and TRBJ2-1; 14 bases are shared with TRBD2. V trimming: 7 bases; J trimming: 6 bases; junction bases outside the gene matches: 12. Germline V CDR1 and CDR2: SGHRS, YFSETQ. This CDR3 contains 17 residues. CDR3 DNA: TGCGCCAGCCGGGCGGGACTAGCGGGAGTCTTTGGCAATGAGCAGTTCTTC. Its translation is CASRAGLAGVFGNEQFF.

The rearrangement links TRBV5-6 to TRBJ1-2; 7 bases fit TRBD1. This CDR3 has 15 residues. Germline V gives CDR1 SGHDT, CDR2 YYEEEE. V shed 4 bases, J shed 3 bases, and the junction held 9 bases outside the gene matches. The CDR3 is CASSHPYRGDYGYTF. The CDR3 nucleotides are TGTGCCAGCAGCCACCCATACAGGGGTGACTATGGCTACACCTTC.

As regards this clone: Other DNA sequences from this sample encode an identical CDR3 as well. The chain links TRBV9 to TRBJ2-1; D is unclear. The CDR3 has 13 residues. V gave up 4 bases and J gave up 0 bases, with 5 bases separating them. CDR1 and CDR2 from the germline V gene are SGDLS and YYNGEE. The CDR3 bases are TGTGCCAGCAGCCCCAGCTCCTACAATGAGCAGTTCTTC. Protein product: CASSPSSYNEQFF.